The 17 T cell receptor beta chains reported below all come from one sample, sequenced in a study of T cells in Graves' hyperthyroidism and ophthalmopathy. Researchers took RNA transcripts and amplified the TCR beta CDR3 regions from them. Carried out on the TCR CDR3, a first-round RT-PCR used the HTBI primer set. TCRdb re-called the multiplex PCR reads with MiXCR, one entry per CDR3 protein. The sample includes hundreds of thousands of distinct CDR3 sequences, roughly 32% seen only once; the top ten take less than 40%. What was sequenced was blood. The origin of the receptors is a middle-aged woman with Graves' hyperthyroidism.

As to this clonotype: A read error may account for a junction end that differs from germline. The chain links TRBV5-1 to TRBJ2-2; TRBD2 matches 8 bases. Germline V gene data show CDR1 as SGHRS and CDR2 as YFSETQ. CDR3 length: 22 amino acids. The CDR3 DNA follows: TGTGCCAGCAGCGCGTATGCGTCGACAGTCCCATTTAGAGCGGGAGCCACCGGGGAGCTGTTTTTT. Residues: CASSAYASTVPFRAGATGELFF.

V and J are TRBV14 and TRBJ1-2; 7 bases match TRBD1. The CDR3 has 14 residues. The germline gives CDR1 SGHDN, CDR2 FVKESK. The J segment lost 6 bases and the V segment lost 4 bases, leaving 8 bases of the junction unmatched. The CDR3 nucleotides read TGTGCCAGCAGCCGCACGGGACAGAGTAATGGCTACACCTTC. Protein product: CASSRTGQSNGYTF.

The chain employs TRBV10-2 and TRBJ2-5; TRBD2 is a possible D gene (5 bases). The CDR3 consists of 12 residues. V was pared by 2 bases and J by 6 bases, with 7 bases between. The germline CDR1 and CDR2 sequences are WSHSY and SAAADI. This chain's CDR3 is CASSETRKTQYF. CDR3 bases: TGCGCCAGCAGTGAGACTAGGAAGACCCAGTACTTC.

This clonotype came up many times. The V gene is TRBV2, the J gene TRBJ1-1; the D is unclear. The ends were cut back, 3 bases at V and 3 bases at J, with 14 bases in the middle. CDR3 size: 15 residues. Germline values: CDR1 SNHLY, CDR2 FYNNEI. CDR3 in DNA: TGTGCCAGCAGTGAGTACGAAACCCGAGACACTGAAGCTTTCTTT. Translating it yields CASSEYETRDTEAFF.

This clonotype was seen a handful of times. The V and J genes are TRBV4-2 and TRBJ1-2; 9 bases agree with TRBD1. CDR1 and CDR2 (germline): LGHNA, YNFKEQ. The CDR3 is 16 residues long. Trimming cost V 4 bases and J 7 bases; bases outside gene matches: 13. CDR3 amino acids: CASSLANDRGITGYTF. DNA for the CDR3: TGTGCCAGCAGCCTTGCAAACGACAGGGGGATTACTGGCTACACCTTC.

The table lists this clonotype with many counts. The chain has TRBV20-1 and TRBJ1-1; D not certain. The CDR3 sequence is 14 residues long. V dropped 6 bases and J dropped 0 bases, with 14 bases sitting between them. CDR1 and CDR2 (germline): DFQATT, SNEGSKA (reference sequence). The DNA of the CDR3 is TGCAGTGCCCGGCCGGGAGCCGTGAACACTGAAGCTTTCTTT. Translating it yields CSARPGAVNTEAFF.

This chain uses TRBV12-3 or TRBV12-4 with TRBJ1-1; TRBD1 is a possible D gene (5 bases). The CDR3 consists of 15 residues. Deletions cut 3 bases from V and 5 bases from J, with 16 bases between. CDR3 nucleotides: TGTGCCAGCAGTTTCGGAGGGGCTGTCGGTACTGAAGCTTTCTTT. Encoded protein: CASSFGGAVGTEAFF.

This clonotype was recorded a few times. In DNA, the CDR3 is TGCAGTGCTAGGTGGGGGGCACCTCGACCCTCTGGAAACACCATATATTTT. Translation gives CSARWGAPRPSGNTIYF. V and J are TRBV20-1 and TRBJ1-3; TRBD1 is a possible D gene (6 bases). In germline, CDR1 is DFQATT, CDR2 SNEGSKA (reference sequence). CDR3 size: 17 residues. Trimming stripped 3 bases from V and 0 bases from J, with 18 bases between.

V gene TRBV10-2 combines with J gene TRBJ2-5; possibly TRBD1 or TRBD2 for D (6 bases each). Trimming shortened V by 7 bases and J by 4 bases, and 37 bases separated the two germline ends. The germline gives CDR1 WSHSY, CDR2 SAAADI. CDR3 length: 21 amino acids. CDR3 sequence (DNA): TGCGCCAGCACAACTCGTACTAGCAGGGGAGAAGTCACCCTAAAGGGAGAGACCCAGTACTTC. This codes for CASTTRTSRGEVTLKGETQYF.

This clonotype was detected a few times. This rearrangement joins TRBV28 to TRBJ1-1; 7 positions agree with TRBD1. Germline V gene data show CDR1 as MDHEN and CDR2 as SYDVKM. This CDR3 spans 15 amino acids. The V segment lost 5 bases and the J segment 3 bases; nucleotides outside the gene matches: 9. The CDR3 DNA sequence: TGTGCCAGCAGTACACCGGGACAGAGGGACACTGAAGCTTTCTTT. Amino acid sequence: CASSTPGQRDTEAFF.

The table lists this clonotype with a few counts. The rearrangement uses TRBV4-1 and TRBJ1-5; D is ambiguous. Trimming took 2 bases from V and 0 from J, leaving 5 bases between them. Germline CDR1 and CDR2: MGHRA and YSYEKL. The CDR3 has 14 amino acids. CDR3 in DNA: TGCGCCAGCAGCCAATTATATAGCAATCAGCCCCAGCATTTT. It is translated as CASSQLYSNQPQHF.

This clonotype was seen at least ten times. The chain is built from TRBV19 and TRBJ2-7; TRBD1 matches 9 bases. The germline CDR1 and CDR2 sequences are LNHDA and SQIVND (reference sequence). The CDR3 is 14 residues long. V lost 5 bases, J lost 5 bases, and 7 bases stayed unmatched. CDR3 DNA: TGTGCCAGTAGTCCTGGGACAGGGTCCCACGAGCAGTACTTC. This gives the protein CASSPGTGSHEQYF.

This clonotype occurred a few times. Compared with germline, one end of the junction differs, possibly owing to a read error. The chain uses TRBV10-3 and TRBJ1-2; 7 bases agree with TRBD1. There are 16 residues in the CDR3. Germline V gene data show CDR1 as ENHRY and CDR2 as SYGVKD. CDR3 nucleotides: TGTGCCAGCAGTGACGGGGACAGACGTCCGTGGGGTGGGTACACCTTC. Protein product: CASSDGDRRPWGGYTF.

The V gene is TRBV5-1, the J gene TRBJ1-6; 11 bases match TRBD1. In germline, CDR1 is SGHRS, CDR2 YFSETQ. Trimming at V came to 0 bases and at J to 5 bases, leaving 1 base not matched to a gene. This CDR3 has 16 residues. The CDR3 loop is CASSLGDRGNNSPLHF. As DNA, the CDR3 is TGCGCCAGCAGCTTGGGGGACAGGGGGAATAATTCACCCCTCCACTTT.

The chain is built from TRBV7-2 and TRBJ1-2, with unresolved D. Trimming cost V 2 bases and J 0 bases, with 19 bases left between them. Germline V gene data show CDR1 as SGHTA and CDR2 as FQGNSA. CDR3 size: 18 residues. CDR3: CASSLIFGQRIANYGYTF. As DNA, the CDR3 is TGTGCCAGCAGCTTAATATTCGGGCAGAGGATAGCTAACTATGGCTACACCTTC.

This clonotype occurred a few times. J is TRBJ2-5 and V is TRBV6-5; D not certain. Germline loops: CDR1 MNHEY, CDR2 SVGAGI. The CDR3 sequence is 15 residues long. With 8 bases removed from V and 4 bases from J, the gap between germline ends came to 20 bases. For the CDR3, the DNA is TGTGCCAGCTCACCTCGCCTAGTTTTGAGAGAGACCCAGTACTTC. This encodes CASSPRLVLRETQYF.

The J gene is TRBJ1-2, the V gene TRBV3-1, with no clear D. Germline CDR1 is LGHDT and CDR2 is YNNKEL (reference sequence). Trimming took 1 base from V and 3 from J, leaving 15 bases between them. The CDR3 has 16 amino acids. For the CDR3, the DNA is TGTGCCAGCAGCCAAGTTGGCGCCCTTAGATACTATGGCTACACCTTC. This encodes CASSQVGALRYYGYTF.